This T cell receptor (beta chain) was identified during a study of cytomegalovirus exposure and HLA in healthy donors. General study points: Cytomegalovirus association was assigned to about 150 TCR beta chains. Generally TCR sequences proved uncommon, though certain public TCRs appeared in numerous donors. The CMV antigen specificity of a few CMV-associated chains was confirmed through in vitro analysis. A later analysis by the authors found several of the most significant clusters apparently linked to common viral pathogens.

The CDR3 totals 15 residues. Trimming stripped 5 bases from V and 2 bases from J, with 13 bases between. The germline V gene has CDR1 SEHNR and CDR2 FQNEAQ (reference sequence). To note about this clone: Its antigen is not identified.

Primers: 60 Vbeta forward and 13 Jbeta reverse. The assay was immunoSEQ multiplex PCR, and TCRdb's table has in-frame clones only and misses some. The profile shows 90,000 to 130,000 clones, around 78% of them singletons. The chain links TRBV7-9 to TRBJ1-5; D is uncertain. This clonotype was obtained from a woman under 40 in good health and CMV-seronegative. Sequencing was done on a sample of PBMCs. The CDR3 DNA is TGTGCCAGCAGCACCGGGGTGGGAGGCAATCAGCCCCAGCATTTT. Residues: CASSTGVGGNQPQHF.